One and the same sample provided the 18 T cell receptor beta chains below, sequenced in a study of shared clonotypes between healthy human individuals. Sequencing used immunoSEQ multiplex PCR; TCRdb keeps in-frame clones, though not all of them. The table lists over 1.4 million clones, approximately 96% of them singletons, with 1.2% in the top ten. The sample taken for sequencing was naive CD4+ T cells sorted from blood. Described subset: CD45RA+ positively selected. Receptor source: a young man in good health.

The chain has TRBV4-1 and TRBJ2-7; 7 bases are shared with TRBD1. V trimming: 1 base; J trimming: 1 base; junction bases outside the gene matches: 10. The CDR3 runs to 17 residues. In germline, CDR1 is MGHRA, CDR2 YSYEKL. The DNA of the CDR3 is TGCGCCAGCAGCCAAGGATACGACAGGGTAGGATCCTACGAGCAGTACTTC. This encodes CASSQGYDRVGSYEQYF.

The CDR3 is CASSFPSGAPPKNIQYF. In DNA, the CDR3 is TGTGCCAGCAGCTTCCCGAGTGGGGCGCCGCCCAAAAACATTCAGTACTTC. The gene calls are TRBV7-2 and TRBJ2-4; a weak D match, TRBD1 (5 bases). Germline-derived CDR1 and CDR2 are SGHTA and FQGNSA. This CDR3 is 17 amino acids long. The V gene lost 3 bases and the J gene lost 2 bases, with 17 bases spanning the gap.

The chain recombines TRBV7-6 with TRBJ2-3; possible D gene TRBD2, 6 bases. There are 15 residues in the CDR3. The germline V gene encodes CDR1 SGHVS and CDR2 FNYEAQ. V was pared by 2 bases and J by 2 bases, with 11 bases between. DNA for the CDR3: TGTGCCAGCAGCTTAAGTACGGGAGACACAGATACGCAGTATTTT. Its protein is CASSLSTGDTDTQYF.

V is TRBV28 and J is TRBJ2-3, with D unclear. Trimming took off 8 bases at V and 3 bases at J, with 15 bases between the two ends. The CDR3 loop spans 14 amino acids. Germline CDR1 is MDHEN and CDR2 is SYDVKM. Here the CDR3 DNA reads TGTGCCAGCTCTCCGAATTACAGAACAGATACGCAGTATTTT. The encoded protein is CASSPNYRTDTQYF.

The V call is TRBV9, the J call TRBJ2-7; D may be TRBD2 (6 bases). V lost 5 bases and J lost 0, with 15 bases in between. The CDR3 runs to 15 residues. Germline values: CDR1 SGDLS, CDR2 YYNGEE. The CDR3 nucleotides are TGTGCCAGCAGTAAGGAGGGTCGGAGCTCCTACGAGCAGTACTTC. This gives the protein CASSKEGRSSYEQYF.

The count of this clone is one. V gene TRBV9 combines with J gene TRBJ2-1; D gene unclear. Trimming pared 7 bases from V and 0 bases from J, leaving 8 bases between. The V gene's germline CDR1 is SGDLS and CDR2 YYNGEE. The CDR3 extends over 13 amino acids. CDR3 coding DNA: TGTGCCAGCTCTAGAGGCTCCTACAATGAGCAGTTCTTC. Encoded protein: CASSRGSYNEQFF.

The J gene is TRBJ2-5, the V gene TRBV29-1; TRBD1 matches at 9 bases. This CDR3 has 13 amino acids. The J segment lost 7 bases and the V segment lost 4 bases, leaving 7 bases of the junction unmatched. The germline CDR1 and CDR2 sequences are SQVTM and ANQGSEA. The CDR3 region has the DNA TGCAGCGTTGGGGCACAGGGGGCAGCGACCCAGTACTTC. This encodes CSVGAQGAATQYF.

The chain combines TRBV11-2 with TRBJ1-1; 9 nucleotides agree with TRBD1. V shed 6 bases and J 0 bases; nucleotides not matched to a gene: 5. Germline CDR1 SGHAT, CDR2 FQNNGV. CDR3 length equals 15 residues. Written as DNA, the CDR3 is TGTGCCAGCAGGTCTAACAGGGGGCTGAACACTGAAGCTTTCTTT. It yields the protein CASRSNRGLNTEAFF.

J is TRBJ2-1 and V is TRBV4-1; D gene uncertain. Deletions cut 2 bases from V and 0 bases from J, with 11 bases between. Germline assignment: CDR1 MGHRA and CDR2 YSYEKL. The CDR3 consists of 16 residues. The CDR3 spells CASSQPTDASYNEQFF. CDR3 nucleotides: TGCGCCAGCAGCCAACCGACGGATGCCTCCTACAATGAGCAGTTCTTC.

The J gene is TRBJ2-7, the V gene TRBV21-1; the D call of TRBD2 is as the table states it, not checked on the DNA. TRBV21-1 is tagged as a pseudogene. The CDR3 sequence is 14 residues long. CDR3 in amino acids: CANGGIGLVDEQYF. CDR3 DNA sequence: TGTGCCAACGGGGGGATAGGACTCGTCGACGAGCAGTACTTC.

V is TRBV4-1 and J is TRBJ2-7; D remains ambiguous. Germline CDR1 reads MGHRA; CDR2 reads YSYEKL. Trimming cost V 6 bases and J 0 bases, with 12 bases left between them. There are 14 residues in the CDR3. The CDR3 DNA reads TGCGCCAGCAGGGCGGTTGGAAGCTCCTACGAGCAGTACTTC. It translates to CASRAVGSSYEQYF.

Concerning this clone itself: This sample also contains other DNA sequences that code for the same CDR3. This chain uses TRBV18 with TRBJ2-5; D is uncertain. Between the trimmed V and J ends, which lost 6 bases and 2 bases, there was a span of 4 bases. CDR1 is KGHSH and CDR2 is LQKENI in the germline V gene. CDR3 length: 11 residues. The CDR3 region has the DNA TGTGCCAGCTCCCTTCAAGAGACCCAGTACTTC. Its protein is CASSLQETQYF.

The CDR3 DNA follows: TGTGCCAGCAGTGCCGACAGGAGCTACACCTTC. This gives the protein CASSADRSYTF. This chain links TRBV2 with TRBJ1-2, with a possible D match to TRBD1 (6 bases). V lost 4 bases to trimming and J lost 9 bases, with 9 bases between them. This CDR3 is 11 amino acids long. CDR1 is SNHLY, CDR2 FYNNEI, per germline.

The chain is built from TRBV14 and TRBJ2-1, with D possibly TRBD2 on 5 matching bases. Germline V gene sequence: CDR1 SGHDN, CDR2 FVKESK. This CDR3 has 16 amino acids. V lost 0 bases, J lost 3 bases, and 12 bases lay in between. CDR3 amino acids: CASSQDNGIIYNEQFF. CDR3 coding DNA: TGTGCCAGCAGCCAAGATAACGGGATCATCTACAATGAGCAGTTCTTC.

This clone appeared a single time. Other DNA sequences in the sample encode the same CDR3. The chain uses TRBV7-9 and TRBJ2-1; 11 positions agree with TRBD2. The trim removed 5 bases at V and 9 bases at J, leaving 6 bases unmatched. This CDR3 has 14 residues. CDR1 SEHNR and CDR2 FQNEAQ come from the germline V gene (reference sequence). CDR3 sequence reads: CASSTGLAGVEQFF. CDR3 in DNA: TGTGCCAGCAGCACAGGACTAGCGGGCGTTGAGCAGTTCTTC.

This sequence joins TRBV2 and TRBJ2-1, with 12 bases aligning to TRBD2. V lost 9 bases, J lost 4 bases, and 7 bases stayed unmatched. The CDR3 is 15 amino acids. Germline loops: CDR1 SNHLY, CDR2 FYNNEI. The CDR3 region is CARRLAGATYNEQFF. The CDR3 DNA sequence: TGTGCCAGGAGACTAGCGGGAGCGACTTACAATGAGCAGTTCTTC.

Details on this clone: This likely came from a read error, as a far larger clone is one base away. For the CDR3, the DNA is TGTGCCAGCAGTGAACAGGAGAACTATGGCTACACCTTC. Amino acid sequence: CASSEQENYGYTF. The genes are TRBV6-1 and TRBJ1-2, with unresolved D. The V gene's germline CDR1 is MNHNS and CDR2 SASEGT. The CDR3 has 13 amino acids. The V end lost 2 bases, the J end lost 2 bases, and 6 bases lay between the germline ends.

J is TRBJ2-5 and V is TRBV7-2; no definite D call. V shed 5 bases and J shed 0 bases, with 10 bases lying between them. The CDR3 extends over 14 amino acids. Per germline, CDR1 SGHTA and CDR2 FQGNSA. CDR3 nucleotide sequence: TGTGCCAGCAGCCTGACTGGAAACCAAGAGACCCAGTACTTC. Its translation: CASSLTGNQETQYF. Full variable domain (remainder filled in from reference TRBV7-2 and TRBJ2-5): GAGVSQSPSNKVTEKGKDVELRCDPISGHTALYWYRQSLGQGLEFLIYFQGNSAPDKSGLPSDRFSAERTGGSVSTLTIQRTQQEDSAVYLCASSLTGNQETQYFGPGTRLLVL.